One sample yielded the 29 T cell receptor beta chains listed below, sequenced in a study of monozygotic twins with inflammatory bowel disease. TCRdb reprocessed the 5' RACE reads and stores each CDR3 protein as one record, lacking DNA. The listing records 200,000 to 250,000 distinct CDR3 sequences. Sequencing was carried out using blood. These TCRs come from a human donor with ulcerative colitis or Crohn's disease, or a healthy co-twin of an affected twin (not recorded which).

V and J are TRBV23-1 and TRBJ2-1; TCRdb picks TRBD1, but there is no DNA to check that call. TRBV23-1 is classed as an ORF, of uncertain function. This CDR3 comprises 13 residues. Here the CDR3 reads CASPPRRIGEQFF.

CDR3 amino acids: CASSDRDEAFF. This chain joins TRBV5-6 and TRBJ1-1; TCRdb lists TRBD1, though no DNA is available to test this call. This CDR3 is built from 11 residues. Germline V lookup: CDR1 SGHDT, CDR2 YYEEEE. The whole variable domain, filled in from reference TRBV5-6 and TRBJ1-1, reads DAGVTQSPTHLIKTRGQQVTLRCSPKSGHDTVSWYQQALGQGPQFIFQYYEEEERQRGNFPDRFSGHQFPNYSSELNVNALLLGDSALYLCASSDRDEAFFGQGTRLTVV.

The genes are TRBV7-8 and TRBJ2-1; TCRdb lists TRBD2, though no DNA is available to test this call. The germline V gene encodes CDR1 SGHVS and CDR2 FQNEAQ. The CDR3 loop spans 16 amino acids. This CDR3 reads CASSLEGGRAANEQFF.

This rearrangement joins TRBV4-2 to TRBJ1-1; TCRdb picks TRBD1, but there is no DNA to check that call. Germline CDR1 reads LGHNA; CDR2 reads YNFKEQ. The CDR3 has 14 residues. CDR3: CASSSTGGRTEAFF.

This chain uses TRBV27 with TRBJ1-6; lacking DNA, the TRBD1 call made by TCRdb goes unchecked. The CDR3 consists of 12 residues. Per the germline V gene, CDR1 is MNHEY and CDR2 is SMNVEV (reference sequence). The CDR3 here is CASSRVGAPLHF.

The chain combines TRBV6-1 with TRBJ1-6. The CDR3 is 15 amino acids. Germline CDR1 MNHNS, CDR2 SASEGT. CDR3 loop: CASGSLQSYNSPLHF.

This rearrangement joins TRBV5-1 to TRBJ2-7; checking the TCRdb D call of TRBD1 is not possible without DNA. The length of the CDR3 is 14 residues. CDR1 and CDR2 from the germline V gene are SGHRS and YFSETQ. CDR3 residues: CASSFQFGQYEQYF.

The chain links TRBV7-2 to TRBJ2-3; as DNA is missing, the TRBD2 call by TCRdb cannot be tested. Germline V CDR1 and CDR2: SGHTA, FQGNSA. The CDR3 loop spans 16 amino acids. The CDR3: CASSDASGLGTDTQYF.

CDR3 residues: CASSESTGSDEQYF. The chain is built from TRBV10-1 and TRBJ2-7. The CDR3 is 14 residues long. CDR1 is WNHNN, CDR2 SYGVQD, per germline (reference sequence).

The chain is built from TRBV29-1 and TRBJ1-1. CDR1 and CDR2 from the germline V gene are SQVTM and ANQGSEA. The CDR3 extends over 13 amino acids. The CDR3 reads CSVERTANTEAFF.

The V and J genes are TRBV9 and TRBJ2-3; TCRdb picks TRBD2, but there is no DNA to check that call. CDR1 is SGDLS and CDR2 is YYNGEE in the germline V gene. The CDR3 spans 14 residues. CDR3 region: CASPSGRAPDTQYF.

The chain has TRBV25-1 and TRBJ2-1; TCRdb gives TRBD1 as the D gene, but with no DNA this cannot be confirmed. In germline, CDR1 is MGHDK, CDR2 SYGVNS. The CDR3 has 17 residues. This CDR3 is CASIGQGGMSSYNEQFF.

The chain links TRBV5-5 to TRBJ2-5; TCRdb's D call, TRBD2, is unchecked because there is no DNA. The CDR3 covers 17 residues. Germline V gene sequence: CDR1 SGHKS, CDR2 YYEKEE (reference sequence). The CDR3 loop reads CASSLAGTGALGETQYF.

V and J are TRBV27 and TRBJ2-1; TCRdb proposes TRBD2, but this gene call is untestable without DNA. The germline V gene has CDR1 MNHEY and CDR2 SMNVEV (reference sequence). This CDR3 is 15 amino acids long. This CDR3 is CASSSSGGANNEQFF.

The chain links TRBV4-3 to TRBJ1-4; checking the TCRdb D call of TRBD1 is not possible without DNA. The germline gives CDR1 LGHNA, CDR2 YSLEER. The CDR3 contains 18 residues. The CDR3 sequence is CASSHQGISWPTNEKLFF.

V and J are TRBV7-9 and TRBJ2-5; TCRdb's assignment of TRBD1 cannot be checked, as there is no DNA. The CDR3 has 15 amino acids. Germline loops: CDR1 SEHNR, CDR2 FQNEAQ (reference sequence). The CDR3 here is CDSSAQDLRVVTPYF. The whole variable domain, remainder taken from reference TRBV7-9 and TRBJ2-5, is DTGVSQNPRHKITKRGQNVTFRCDPISEHNRLYWYRQTLGQGPEFLTYFQNEAQLEKSRLLSDRFSAERPKGSFSTLEIQRTEQGDSAMYLCDSSAQDLRVVTPYFGPGTRLLVL.

CDR3 sequence reads: CASSPSPGQGTNEKLFF. The chain recombines TRBV7-6 with TRBJ1-4; TCRdb proposes TRBD1, but this gene call is untestable without DNA. The CDR3 has 17 amino acids. In germline, CDR1 is SGHVS, CDR2 FNYEAQ.

The chain carries TRBV5-6 and TRBJ2-7; TCRdb names TRBD1, which stays unverified in the absence of DNA. Germline loops: CDR1 SGHDT, CDR2 YYEEEE. The CDR3 length is 15 residues. CDR3 sequence: CASSLGETDTYEQYF.

The chain couples TRBV7-6 to TRBJ2-1; TCRdb selects TRBD1, and the lack of DNA leaves this call unchecked. From germline, CDR1 is SGHVS and CDR2 FNYEAQ. This CDR3 region has 14 residues. The CDR3 loop is CASSTGTEYNEQFF.

This chain joins TRBV20-1 and TRBJ2-7; TCRdb gives TRBD1 as the D gene, but with no DNA this cannot be confirmed. Per germline, CDR1 DFQATT and CDR2 SNEGSKA (reference sequence). This CDR3 contains 15 residues. Here the CDR3 reads CSARVGTLSSYEQYF.

V is TRBV7-8 and J is TRBJ1-5. The CDR3 is 14 residues long. The germline V gene has CDR1 SGHVS and CDR2 FQNEAQ. The CDR3 sequence: CASSLMRGETPQHF. The full variable domain, in which reference TRBV7-8 and TRBJ1-5 provide the parts outside the CDR3, is GAGVSQSPRYKVAKRGQDVALRCDPISGHVSLFWYQQALGQGPEFLTYFQNEAQLDKSGLPSDRFFAERPEGSVSTLKIQRTQQEDSAVYLCASSLMRGETPQHFGDGTRLSIL.

The chain combines TRBV4-3 with TRBJ2-1; the TCRdb call, TRBD1, lacks DNA for checking. The germline V gene encodes CDR1 LGHNA and CDR2 YSLEER. The CDR3 length is 15 residues. Here the CDR3 reads CASSQRGGSYNEQFF.

The CDR3 loop reads CASSSTSGESSYEQYF. V usage is TRBV12-3 or TRBV12-4 and J usage is TRBJ2-7. This CDR3 is built from 16 residues.

The gene calls are TRBV7-9 and TRBJ1-2. The CDR3 loop spans 11 amino acids. Germline values: CDR1 SEHNR, CDR2 FQNEAQ (reference sequence). This chain's CDR3 is CATGLNYGYTF.

CDR3 sequence: CASSRYLATNEKLFF. This sequence joins TRBV6-1 and TRBJ1-4. This CDR3 comprises 15 residues. Looked up from germline, CDR1 is MNHNS and CDR2 is SASEGT.

The chain links TRBV4-2 to TRBJ2-7; the D call of TRBD1 rests on TCRdb alone, since no DNA is present to check it. Germline V CDR1 and CDR2: LGHNA, YNFKEQ. The CDR3 has 16 amino acids. The CDR3 sequence is CASSQTDGQGLYEQYF.

The rearrangement uses TRBV20-1 and TRBJ2-1; TCRdb calls TRBD2, which cannot be checked without DNA. Germline values: CDR1 DFQATT, CDR2 SNEGSKA (reference sequence). There are 19 residues in the CDR3. CDR3 in amino acids: CSATGVKLAGGIAYNEQFF.

This chain links TRBV19 with TRBJ2-1; checking the TCRdb D call of TRBD2 is not possible without DNA. This CDR3 contains 15 residues. The germline V gene has CDR1 LNHDA and CDR2 SQIVND (reference sequence). CDR3 protein: CASRGFSGGSNEQFF.

The chain joins TRBV5-4 to TRBJ1-5. This CDR3 comprises 15 residues. Germline CDR1 SGHNT, CDR2 YYREEE (reference sequence). CDR3 loop: CASSLSPFSNQPQHF.